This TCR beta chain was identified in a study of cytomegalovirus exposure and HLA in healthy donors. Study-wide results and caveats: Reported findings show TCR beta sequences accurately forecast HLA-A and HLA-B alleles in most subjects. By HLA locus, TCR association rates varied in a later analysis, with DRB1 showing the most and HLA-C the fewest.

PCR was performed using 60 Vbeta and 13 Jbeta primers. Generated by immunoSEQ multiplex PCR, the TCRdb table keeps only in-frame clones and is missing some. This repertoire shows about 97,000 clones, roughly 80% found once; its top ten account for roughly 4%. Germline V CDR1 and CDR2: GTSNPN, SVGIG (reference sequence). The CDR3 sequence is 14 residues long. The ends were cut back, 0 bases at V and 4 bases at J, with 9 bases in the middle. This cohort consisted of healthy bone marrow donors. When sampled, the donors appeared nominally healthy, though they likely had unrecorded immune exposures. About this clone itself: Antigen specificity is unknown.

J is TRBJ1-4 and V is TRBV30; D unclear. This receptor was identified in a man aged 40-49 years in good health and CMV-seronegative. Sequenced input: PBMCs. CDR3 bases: TGTGCCTGGAGTGTACCGGGGAGTAATGAAAAACTGTTTTTT. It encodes CAWSVPGSNEKLFF.